A single sample gave rise to the 10 T cell receptor beta chains below, sequenced in a study of shared clonotypes between healthy human individuals. This table comes from immunoSEQ multiplex PCR, and its TCRdb copy is limited to in-frame clones, with some not included. The sample includes approximately 1.4 million clones, 95% to 99% seen only once; the top ten take 0.45%. The sequenced sample consisted of naive CD4+ T cells sorted from blood. This sample's subset: CD45RA+ positively selected. These receptors were obtained from a man younger than 40 in good health.

The chain carries TRBV6-4 and TRBJ2-1; D call uncertain. Trimming took 0 bases from V and 10 from J, leaving 10 bases between them. Germline V gene sequence: CDR1 MRHNA, CDR2 SNTAGT. This CDR3 contains 13 residues. The CDR3 DNA follows: TGTGCCAGCAGTGACTCGAGGTTGGGGGAGCAGTTCTTC. This translates into CASSDSRLGEQFF.

This clone was recorded only once. The genes are TRBV11-2 and TRBJ2-3; D possibly corresponds to TRBD2 (6 bases). V was cut by 3 bases and J by 2 bases, with 12 bases left in between. CDR3 length: 15 amino acids. In germline, CDR1 is SGHAT, CDR2 FQNNGV. The CDR3 DNA follows: TGTGCCAGCAGCTTGGGACTTTCCATCACAGATACGCAGTATTTT. Protein: CASSLGLSITDTQYF.

The J gene is TRBJ2-7, the V gene TRBV28, with unresolved D. The CDR3 runs to 14 residues. V gave up 1 base and J gave up 2 bases, with 9 bases separating them. Looked up from germline, CDR1 is MDHEN and CDR2 is SYDVKM. The CDR3 bases are TGTGCCAGCAGTTTATCTAAGCCAGCCTACGAGCAGTACTTC. Translated, it gives CASSLSKPAYEQYF.

The V gene is TRBV9, the J gene TRBJ2-1, with TRBD2 matching 16 bases. The CDR3 sequence is 19 residues long. Germline-derived CDR1 and CDR2 are SGDLS and YYNGEE. J was trimmed by 2 bases and V by 3 bases; bases with no gene match: 8. CDR3 residues: CASSAETGLAGGPYNEQFF. The CDR3 DNA sequence: TGTGCCAGCAGCGCCGAAACGGGACTAGCGGGAGGGCCCTACAATGAGCAGTTCTTC.

The chain couples TRBV2 to TRBJ2-1; 7 bases align to TRBD1. There are 14 residues in the CDR3. V gave up 6 bases and J gave up 5 bases; unmatched junction bases: 7. Germline CDR1 is SNHLY and CDR2 is FYNNEI. CDR3 coding DNA: TGTGCCAGCAGCGGAGACAGGGCCCACAATGAGCAGTTCTTC. Its translation is CASSGDRAHNEQFF.

As DNA, the CDR3 is TGTGCCAGCAGCTCCCTCGGCAGGGGCCAGGGGGGCTACACCTTC. It yields the protein CASSSLGRGQGGYTF. J is TRBJ1-2 and V is TRBV6-5; TRBD1 is a possible D gene (6 bases). V was clipped by 6 bases and J by 8 bases, with 22 bases between them. Per germline, CDR1 MNHEY and CDR2 SVGAGI. This CDR3 region has 15 residues.

This CDR3 is CASTPRLGYTEAFF. As DNA, the CDR3 is TGTGCCAGCACCCCCAGACTGGGGTACACTGAAGCTTTCTTT. The chain uses TRBV7-9 and TRBJ1-1; no clear D gene. Trimming stripped 7 bases from V and 3 bases from J, with 15 bases between. The CDR3 is 14 residues long. CDR1 is SEHNR and CDR2 is FQNEAQ in the germline V gene (reference sequence).

V gene TRBV5-1 combines with J gene TRBJ1-1; D gene unclear. Germline CDR1 reads SGHRS; CDR2 reads YFSETQ. The CDR3 is made up of 16 amino acids. Trimming pared 4 bases from V and 0 bases from J, leaving 16 bases between. The CDR3 reads CASSPSITWMNTEAFF. Here the CDR3 DNA reads TGCGCCAGCAGCCCGAGCATAACCTGGATGAACACTGAAGCTTTCTTT.

This clone has only one observation. The chain couples TRBV19 to TRBJ2-5; 7 bases are a match to TRBD1. Trimming removed 4 bases from V and 2 bases from J; junction bases left unmatched: 10. This CDR3 comprises 16 residues. The V gene's germline CDR1 is LNHDA and CDR2 SQIVND (reference sequence). CDR3 sequence (DNA): TGTGCCAGTAGTAGCAAAGGAAGGGGACAGCAAGAGACCCAGTACTTC. The encoded protein is CASSSKGRGQQETQYF.

J is TRBJ2-1 and V is TRBV11-2; 13 bases map to TRBD2. CDR3 length: 17 residues. V trimming: 4 bases; J trimming: 0 bases; junction bases outside the gene matches: 3. The V gene's germline CDR1 is SGHAT and CDR2 FQNNGV. DNA of the CDR3: TGTGCCAGCAGCTGGGGACTAGCGGGACTCTCCTACAATGAGCAGTTCTTC. This encodes CASSWGLAGLSYNEQFF.